The 25 T cell receptor beta chains below were found in one sample sequenced in a study of CD8+ T cells in alopecia areata. cDNA serving as the sequencing template came from extracted, reverse transcribed RNA. Generated by immunoSEQ multiplex PCR, the TCRdb table keeps only in-frame clones and is missing some. The data show 98,000 or so clones, 45% to 60% seen once. The sequenced sample consisted of NKG2D-low CD8+ T cells sorted from blood. All receptors come from a human donor with alopecia areata.

This clone was found a few times. The chain joins TRBV2 to TRBJ2-7; possibly TRBD1 or TRBD2 for D (6 bases each). The CDR3 is 15 amino acids. Germline loops: CDR1 SNHLY, CDR2 FYNNEI. V lost 10 bases and J 3 bases, leaving 22 bases between the germline ends. The CDR3 sequence: CATSKPGGTYYEQYF. CDR3 DNA sequence: TGTGCCACCTCCAAGCCCGGCGGGACATACTACGAGCAGTACTTC.

The V gene is TRBV9, the J gene TRBJ2-3; no reliable D call. Germline V gene lookup returns CDR1 SGDLS and CDR2 YYNGEE. CDR3 length: 14 residues. Trimming took 0 bases from V and 3 from J, leaving 8 bases between them. CDR3 protein: CASSVAEGTDTQYF. As DNA, the CDR3 is TGTGCCAGCAGCGTAGCTGAAGGGACAGATACGCAGTATTTT.

The gene calls are TRBV11-2 and TRBJ2-7; tentative D call: TRBD2 (5 bases). CDR3 length: 14 residues. In germline, CDR1 is SGHAT, CDR2 FQNNGV. Trimming took off 0 bases at V and 7 bases at J, with 13 bases between the two ends. The CDR3: CASSLDPGPGEQYF. The CDR3 DNA reads TGTGCCAGCAGCTTAGATCCCGGGCCGGGGGAGCAGTACTTC.

This clone was counted a few times. V is TRBV14 and J is TRBJ2-1; 8 bases line up with TRBD2. Germline loops: CDR1 SGHDN, CDR2 FVKESK. This CDR3 is built from 15 residues. V lost 8 bases, J lost 2 bases, and 8 bases stayed unmatched. The CDR3 reads CASDQTSGPYNEQFF. CDR3 coding DNA: TGTGCCAGCGACCAAACTAGCGGCCCCTACAATGAGCAGTTCTTC.

The V call is TRBV9, the J call TRBJ2-3, with D uncertain. The ends were cut back, 3 bases at V and 4 bases at J, with 12 bases in the middle. Germline CDR1 reads SGDLS; CDR2 reads YYNGEE. The CDR3 covers 14 residues. The CDR3 spells CASSARGRADTQYF. The CDR3 bases are TGTGCCAGCAGCGCCCGCGGTAGGGCAGATACGCAGTATTTT.

This clone showed up just a few times. CDR3 bases: TGTGCCAGCAGCCCCGGAGTGTTCGAGGGTAGCACCTACGAGCAGTACTTC. Translated, it gives CASSPGVFEGSTYEQYF. This chain connects TRBV7-6 to TRBJ2-7, with a tentative D call TRBD2 (5 bases). Germline V gives CDR1 SGHVS, CDR2 FNYEAQ. V was shortened by 5 bases and J by 2 bases, with 22 bases between the two germline ends. The CDR3 consists of 17 residues.

The rearrangement joins TRBV27 to TRBJ1-1; tentative D call: TRBD1 (5 bases). Germline V gene sequence: CDR1 MNHEY, CDR2 SMNVEV (reference sequence). Trimming stripped 2 bases from V and 0 bases from J, with 7 bases between. This CDR3 is 14 amino acids long. CDR3 coding DNA: TGTGCCAGCAGTTTAAGGGGAATGAACACTGAAGCTTTCTTT. It yields the protein CASSLRGMNTEAFF.

The rearrangement joins TRBV29-1 to TRBJ2-3, with D possibly being TRBD1 (5 bases). V lost 3 bases and J 3 bases, leaving 19 bases between the germline ends. This CDR3 is built from 16 residues. CDR1 is SQVTM and CDR2 is ANQGSEA in the germline V gene. Here the CDR3 DNA reads TGCAGCGTTGAGACACTCCAGGGCGAATGGACAGATACGCAGTATTTT. Amino acids: CSVETLQGEWTDTQYF.

J is TRBJ2-1 and V is TRBV14; TRBD1 might be the D (5 bases). The V and J ends lost 3 bases and 8 bases respectively, with 11 bases between them. CDR1 and CDR2 (germline): SGHDN, FVKESK. The CDR3 has 13 residues. CDR3 DNA sequence: TGTGCCAGCAGCCAGCCTGGGGCTCATGAGCAGTTCTTC. This sequence encodes CASSQPGAHEQFF.

The chain combines TRBV4-1 with TRBJ2-3, with D uncertain. Trimming removed 0 bases from V and 3 bases from J, with 7 bases in between. The CDR3 is made up of 14 amino acids. Germline V gene sequence: CDR1 MGHRA, CDR2 YSYEKL. CDR3 protein: CASSQEETTDTQYF. In DNA, the CDR3 is TGCGCCAGCAGCCAAGAGGAGACTACAGATACGCAGTATTTT.

The gene calls are TRBV15 and TRBJ2-7, with TRBD1 matching over 7 bases. This CDR3 has 16 amino acids. Germline CDR1 is LNHNV and CDR2 is YYDKDF (reference sequence). The junction had 11 bases not matched to a gene; V was cut back by 4 bases and J by 2 bases. The DNA for the CDR3 is TGTGCCACCAGCACGACTACAGGGGCCACTACCTACGAGCAGTACTTC. It yields the protein CATSTTTGATTYEQYF.

This clone has just a few counts. The rearrangement joins TRBV5-4 to TRBJ2-2; no clear D gene. The germline V gene has CDR1 SGHNT and CDR2 YYREEE (reference sequence). V lost 1 base and J lost 7, with 8 bases in between. The CDR3 is made up of 13 amino acids. Here the CDR3 DNA reads TGTGCCAGCAGCTTGACAGTTCTCGGGGAGCTGTTTTTT. Protein sequence: CASSLTVLGELFF.

This clone was observed a few times. The chain recombines TRBV7-9 with TRBJ2-3; the D gene is possibly TRBD2 (6 bases). CDR1 is SEHNR and CDR2 is FQNEAQ in the germline V gene (reference sequence). Trimming stripped 5 bases from V and 5 bases from J, with 20 bases between. The CDR3 length is 16 residues. CDR3 residues: CASSRAGSGAGDTQYF. CDR3 nucleotide sequence: TGTGCCAGCAGCCGAGCCGGGTCGGGAGCCGGAGATACGCAGTATTTT.

This clone has a handful of counts. The chain combines TRBV4-1 with TRBJ1-5, with D uncertain. The CDR3 is 16 residues long. Germline values: CDR1 MGHRA, CDR2 YSYEKL. Trimming left V 2 bases short and J 0 bases short, with 11 bases between. CDR3 nucleotide sequence: TGCGCCAGCAGCCAACTAAATTCGGGTAGCAATCAGCCCCAGCATTTT. It translates to CASSQLNSGSNQPQHF.

This clone turned up a few times. V gene TRBV11-2 combines with J gene TRBJ1-1; no clear D. The CDR3 contains 16 residues. The germline gives CDR1 SGHAT, CDR2 FQNNGV. Trimming took off 5 bases at V and 2 bases at J, with 18 bases between the two ends. In DNA, the CDR3 is TGTGCCAGCAGCCGACCCTCCGCAGGTTCCAACACTGAAGCTTTCTTT. Translating it yields CASSRPSAGSNTEAFF.

This clone was counted a few times. The chain carries TRBV13 and TRBJ2-1, with no clear D. Germline V gene lookup returns CDR1 PRHDT and CDR2 FYEKMQ (reference sequence). The CDR3 is made up of 11 amino acids. V dropped 2 bases and J dropped 6 bases, with 2 bases sitting between them. The CDR3 loop is CASSLSNEQFF. The CDR3 DNA reads TGTGCCAGCAGCTTAAGCAATGAGCAGTTCTTC.

The chain combines TRBV7-9 with TRBJ1-4; D is perhaps TRBD1 (6 bases). The CDR3 consists of 13 residues. Trimming cost V 5 bases and J 7 bases, with 11 bases left between them. Germline values: CDR1 SEHNR, CDR2 FQNEAQ (reference sequence). The CDR3 sequence is CASSVTGTEKLFF. The CDR3 DNA follows: TGTGCCAGCAGCGTTACAGGGACTGAAAAACTGTTTTTT. Full variable domain (remainder filled in from reference TRBV7-9 and TRBJ1-4): DTGVSQNPRHKITKRGQNVTFRCDPISEHNRLYWYRQTLGQGPEFLTYFQNEAQLEKSRLLSDRFSAERPKGSFSTLEIQRTEQGDSAMYLCASSVTGTEKLFFGSGTQLSVL.

This chain connects TRBV19 to TRBJ2-1, with TRBD2 identical over 11 bases. The V and J ends lost 2 bases and 1 base, in that order; junction bases with no gene match: 1. This CDR3 has 16 residues. CDR1 is LNHDA, CDR2 SQIVND, per germline (reference sequence). This CDR3 is CASSIRLAGSYNEQFF. In DNA, the CDR3 is TGTGCCAGTAGTATAAGACTAGCGGGATCCTACAATGAGCAGTTCTTC. The full variable domain, its missing parts supplied by reference TRBV19 and TRBJ2-1, is DGGITQSPKYLFRKEGQNVTLSCEQNLNHDAMYWYRQDPGQGLRLIYYSQIVNDFQKGDIAEGYSVSREKKESFPLTVTSAQKNPTAFYLCASSIRLAGSYNEQFFGPGTRLTVL.

The chain is built from TRBV5-1 and TRBJ1-2; 9 bases align to TRBD1. CDR1 is SGHRS, CDR2 YFSETQ, per germline. The V and J ends lost 4 bases and 6 bases, in that order; junction bases with no gene match: 7. The CDR3 length is 14 residues. The chain's CDR3 is CASSPPTGGNGYTF. CDR3 sequence (DNA): TGCGCCAGCAGCCCCCCGACAGGGGGAAATGGCTACACCTTC.

Turning to this clone: Other DNA sequences in this sample translate to the same CDR3. The J gene is TRBJ1-5, the V gene TRBV27; D not resolved. Trimming pared 2 bases from V and 4 bases from J, leaving 6 bases between. Germline assignment: CDR1 MNHEY and CDR2 SMNVEV (reference sequence). CDR3 length equals 13 residues. CDR3 region: CASSLMGNQPQHF. The CDR3 DNA reads TGTGCCAGCAGTTTAATGGGGAATCAGCCCCAGCATTTT.

The rearrangement joins TRBV2 to TRBJ1-2, with D uncertain. CDR1 is SNHLY, CDR2 FYNNEI, per germline. Trimming cost V 8 bases and J 5 bases, with 18 bases left between them. The CDR3 sequence is 14 residues long. CDR3 protein: CASLQAVPRYGYTF. The DNA for the CDR3 is TGTGCCAGCCTGCAAGCAGTACCCAGATATGGCTACACCTTC.

This clone turned up a few times. The rearrangement uses TRBV28 and TRBJ2-7, with D tentatively TRBD2 (5 bases). Germline CDR1 reads MDHEN; CDR2 reads SYDVKM. Deletions cut 7 bases from V and 0 bases from J, with 13 bases between. The CDR3 covers 14 residues. The CDR3 sequence is CASIPPGVSYEQYF. For the CDR3, the DNA is TGTGCCAGCATTCCGCCCGGGGTCTCCTACGAGCAGTACTTC.

V usage is TRBV10-1 and J usage is TRBJ1-5; D is uncertain. The CDR3 is 13 residues long. The V end was cut by 0 bases, the J end by 7 bases, with 7 bases between. CDR1 is WNHNN and CDR2 is SYGVQD in the germline V gene (reference sequence). In DNA form, the CDR3 reads TGCGCCAGCAGTGAGTCGGTCGGGCAGCCCCAGCATTTT. Its protein product is CASSESVGQPQHF.

This clone occurred a few times. V and J are TRBV29-1 and TRBJ1-2, with a possible D match to TRBD1 (6 bases). Germline CDR1 and CDR2: SQVTM and ANQGSEA. Between the trimmed V and J ends, which lost 6 bases and 8 bases, there was a span of 16 bases. The CDR3 is 12 amino acids. CDR3 sequence reads: CSVPGTPEGYTF. The DNA of the CDR3 is TGCAGCGTCCCAGGGACACCCGAGGGCTACACCTTC.

The chain combines TRBV5-1 with TRBJ2-7; D assignment may be TRBD1 or TRBD2 (5 bases each). CDR3 length equals 12 residues. Deletions cut 7 bases from V and 4 bases from J, with 12 bases between. Germline-derived CDR1 and CDR2 are SGHRS and YFSETQ. CDR3: CASGQGVYEQYF. CDR3 bases: TGCGCCAGCGGGCAGGGAGTGTACGAGCAGTACTTC.